This T cell receptor beta chain is from a study of blood T cell repertoires in COVID-19. Trimming took 7 bases from V and 7 from J; bases not matched to a gene: 8. Germline loops: CDR1 SNHLY, CDR2 FYNNEI. The CDR3 is made up of 14 amino acids. The authors' processing: Researchers report that nucleated cell counts were estimated from reference gene primer amplification. Repertoires were generated with immunoSEQ multiplex PCR, while TCRdb's copy carries only in-frame clones and drops some. The V and J calls and clone size are taken from that table; D and trimming were inferred from the DNA. The sample lists about 180,000 clones, approximately 86% occurring once.

The sequencing sample was made of peripheral blood. The clonotype was recovered from a man between 60 and 75 years old with COVID-19, enrolled during active disease. The V call is TRBV2, the J call TRBJ1-4; 8 nucleotides match TRBD1. CDR3 protein: CASMVSGQAEKLFF. CDR3 sequence (DNA): TGTGCCAGCATGGTTTCGGGACAGGCTGAAAAACTGTTTTTT.